This entry lists 17 T cell receptor beta chains sequenced from one sample in a study of beta chain features in type 1 diabetes. Of the isolated RNA, all was reverse transcribed, and so the sequenced material was expressed TCRB transcripts. Generated by immunoSEQ multiplex PCR, the TCRdb table keeps only in-frame clones and is missing some. The sample carries under 250,000 clones, roughly an eighth recorded once. The specimen sequenced was naive CD4+ T cells from blood. These receptors were taken from a woman between 35 and 50 years old in good health.

The chain recombines TRBV4-1 with TRBJ1-4, with D possibly TRBD1 on 6 matching bases. The V end lost 1 base, the J end lost 4 bases, and 19 bases lay between the germline ends. This CDR3 spans 18 amino acids. Per germline, CDR1 MGHRA and CDR2 YSYEKL. The CDR3 nucleotides are TGCGCCAGCAGCCAAGTGTTTGGGGCGCAGGGGATTAATGAAAAACTGTTTTTT. This codes for CASSQVFGAQGINEKLFF.

The V gene is TRBV25-1, the J gene TRBJ2-7, with 9 bases fitting TRBD1. Germline CDR1 reads MGHDK; CDR2 reads SYGVNS. J lost 2 bases, V lost 1 base, and 6 bases had no gene match. The CDR3 contains 16 residues. CDR3 nucleotide sequence: TGTGCCAGCAGTGAATTGAAAAGGACAGGGGCCTACGAGCAGTACTTC. Its protein is CASSELKRTGAYEQYF.

The chain has TRBV5-6 and TRBJ1-5; unclear D gene. Germline CDR1 reads SGHDT; CDR2 reads YYEEEE. Trimming removed 0 bases at V and 1 base at J, with 14 bases between. The CDR3 has 17 residues. DNA of the CDR3: TGTGCCAGCAGCTTGGGTCCCGACCCGCGGAGCAATCAGCCCCAGCATTTT. This codes for CASSLGPDPRSNQPQHF.

The genes are TRBV5-1 and TRBJ2-7, with TRBD2 as a possible D gene (5 bases). From germline, CDR1 is SGHRS and CDR2 YFSETQ. Trimming stripped 4 bases from V and 2 bases from J, with 13 bases between. The CDR3 is 14 amino acids. The CDR3 nucleotides are TGCGCCAGCAGCGTATCGGGATTTGCCTACGAGCAGTACTTC. Amino acids: CASSVSGFAYEQYF.

The CDR3 coding sequence is TGCGCCAGCAGAAAAGGACGAGCGGGCTCGGACACAGATACGCAGTATTTT. Its protein product is CASRKGRAGSDTDTQYF. The chain combines TRBV5-1 with TRBJ2-3, with D perhaps matching TRBD2 (6 bases). Germline CDR1 SGHRS, CDR2 YFSETQ. The CDR3 consists of 17 residues. Trimming stripped 5 bases from V and 2 bases from J, with 21 bases between.

This chain joins TRBV11-2 and TRBJ2-7; tentatively, D is TRBD1 (6 bases). This CDR3 contains 13 residues. Trimming stripped 0 bases from V and 9 bases from J, with 12 bases between. The V gene's germline CDR1 is SGHAT and CDR2 FQNNGV. CDR3: CASSLDNRDGQYF. CDR3 nucleotide sequence: TGTGCCAGCAGCTTAGATAACAGGGACGGGCAGTACTTC. Filled out from reference TRBV11-2 and TRBJ2-7, the complete variable domain reads EAGVAQSPRYKIIEKRQSVAFWCNPISGHATLYWYQQILGQGPKLLIQFQNNGVVDDSQLPKDRFSAERLKGVDSTLKIQPAKLEDSAVYLCASSLDNRDGQYFGPGTRLTVT.

The chain recombines TRBV7-9 with TRBJ1-4; 7 nucleotides match TRBD1. The J segment lost 6 bases and the V segment lost 5 bases, leaving 3 bases of the junction unmatched. CDR3 length equals 13 residues. The germline gives CDR1 SEHNR, CDR2 FQNEAQ (reference sequence). The CDR3 protein is CASSDREYEKLFF. The CDR3 coding sequence is TGTGCCAGCAGCGACAGGGAATATGAAAAACTGTTTTTT.

The rearrangement links TRBV7-2 to TRBJ1-1; D is possibly TRBD1 (5 bases). The CDR3 is made up of 13 amino acids. CDR1 is SGHTA and CDR2 is FQGNSA in the germline V gene. V was trimmed by 5 bases and J by 8 bases, leaving 15 bases between them. This chain's CDR3 is CASSAQQEREAFF. The CDR3 DNA reads as TGTGCCAGCAGCGCCCAACAGGAAAGAGAAGCTTTCTTT.

This clone came up many times. The chain carries TRBV7-9 and TRBJ2-1; D is undetermined. Trimming removed 2 bases at V and 7 bases at J, with 6 bases between. The CDR3 spans 12 residues. Looked up from germline, CDR1 is SEHNR and CDR2 is FQNEAQ (reference sequence). The CDR3 region has the DNA TGTGCCAGCAGCTTATTCGTGAATGAGCAGTTCTTC. As protein: CASSLFVNEQFF.

This rearrangement joins TRBV9 to TRBJ2-7, with TRBD1 matching over 11 bases. CDR1 is SGDLS, CDR2 YYNGEE, per germline. V lost 0 bases, J lost 3 bases, and 5 bases stayed unmatched. The CDR3 has 16 residues. The DNA for the CDR3 is TGTGCCAGCAGCGTAGACGCCGGGACAGGGGGCTACGAGCAGTACTTC. It is translated as CASSVDAGTGGYEQYF.

This clone was seen a few times. The chain couples TRBV2 to TRBJ2-3; TRBD2 might be the D (5 bases). The germline gives CDR1 SNHLY, CDR2 FYNNEI. The V end was cut by 6 bases, the J end by 6 bases, with 16 bases between. The CDR3 loop spans 14 amino acids. Written as DNA, the CDR3 is TGTGCCAGCAGCCCCCTCGCTACGGGGGATACGCAGTATTTT. Encoded protein: CASSPLATGDTQYF.

The V and J genes are TRBV19 and TRBJ2-7; TRBD2 aligns across 12 bases. This CDR3 has 13 amino acids. Germline CDR1 is LNHDA and CDR2 is SQIVND (reference sequence). V gave up 9 bases and J gave up 2 bases; unmatched junction bases: 2. The chain's CDR3 is CASGLAGTYEQYF. The CDR3 DNA reads TGTGCCAGCGGACTAGCGGGGACCTACGAGCAGTACTTC. Drawing the rest from reference TRBV19 and TRBJ2-7, the complete variable domain is DGGITQSPKYLFRKEGQNVTLSCEQNLNHDAMYWYRQDPGQGLRLIYYSQIVNDFQKGDIAEGYSVSREKKESFPLTVTSAQKNPTAFYLCASGLAGTYEQYFGPGTRLTVT.

V and J are TRBV5-1 and TRBJ2-2; 8 bases are shared with TRBD2. The length of the CDR3 is 16 residues. The junction had 11 bases not matched to a gene; V was cut back by 4 bases and J by 6 bases. Looked up from germline, CDR1 is SGHRS and CDR2 is YFSETQ. The CDR3 DNA is TGCGCCAGCAGCGCGGGGGGCCGGGATTCGTCCGGGGAGCTGTTTTTT. It codes for CASSAGGRDSSGELFF.

The chain links TRBV2 to TRBJ2-7; a weak D match, TRBD1 (6 bases). Trimming cost V 6 bases and J 1 base, with 25 bases left between them. Germline lookup yields CDR1 SNHLY and CDR2 FYNNEI. CDR3 length: 18 amino acids. CDR3 in amino acids: CASRLQGIKGGWSYEQYF. The CDR3 coding sequence is TGTGCCAGCAGGCTTCAGGGGATTAAAGGGGGTTGGTCCTACGAGCAGTACTTC.

This rearrangement joins TRBV11-2 to TRBJ2-7, with D tentatively TRBD1 (6 bases). The CDR3 length is 14 residues. Germline CDR1 reads SGHAT; CDR2 reads FQNNGV. Between the trimmed V and J ends, which lost 1 base and 5 bases, there was a span of 12 bases. The CDR3 region has the DNA TGTGCCAGCAGCTTAGTAGTACAGGGCAACGAGCAGTACTTC. Amino acid sequence: CASSLVVQGNEQYF. Using reference TRBV11-2 and TRBJ2-7 for the parts outside the CDR3, the full variable domain is EAGVAQSPRYKIIEKRQSVAFWCNPISGHATLYWYQQILGQGPKLLIQFQNNGVVDDSQLPKDRFSAERLKGVDSTLKIQPAKLEDSAVYLCASSLVVQGNEQYFGPGTRLTVT.

The chain joins TRBV4-3 to TRBJ2-3; 8 bases are shared with TRBD2. The CDR3 is 13 amino acids. The V gene's germline CDR1 is LGHNA and CDR2 YSLEER. Trimming removed 2 bases from V and 6 bases from J; junction bases left unmatched: 1. CDR3 nucleotides: TGCGCCAGCAGCCAAAGACTAGCGGATACGCAGTATTTT. This gives the protein CASSQRLADTQYF.

V usage is TRBV28 and J usage is TRBJ2-5, with 9 bases fitting TRBD2. The germline gives CDR1 MDHEN, CDR2 SYDVKM. J lost 4 bases, V lost 4 bases, and 4 bases had no gene match. The CDR3 extends over 14 amino acids. Written as DNA, the CDR3 is TGTGCCAGCAGTTGGACTAGCGCACTAGAGACCCAGTACTTC. Its protein product is CASSWTSALETQYF.